Listed below are T cell receptor beta chains from one sample, sequenced in a study of long-term antiretroviral therapy in people with HIV. The assay was immunoSEQ multiplex PCR, and TCRdb's table has in-frame clones only and misses some. The repertoire includes 6,500 or so clones, approximately 83% of them detected once, and about 3% sits in the top ten. The sequences come from unsorted PBMCs, collected 3.7 years after starting antiretroviral therapy. These receptors were collected from a woman aged 50 to 60 with HIV. The CDR3 runs from the conserved cysteine through the conserved F or W. A D gene is named only where the DNA matches it firmly. Size values are once, few and many counts, or a class for expanded clones, and some rows have none.

V	J	D	size	DNA	CDR3
TRBV5-1	TRBJ1-4	TRBD1	-	TGCGCCAGCAGTCATCAGGGGGCGGAGTATGAAAAACTGTTTTTT	CASSHQGAEYEKLFF
TRBV18	TRBJ2-7	TRBD1	-	TGTGCCAGCTCACAGCTTCTGACAGGGGTCGAGCAGTACTTC	CASSQLLTGVEQYF
TRBV18	TRBJ1-1	-	-	TGTGCCAGCTCCCCACGCCGGGGGGCGGACACTGAAGCTTTCTTT	CASSPRRGADTEAFF
TRBV7-2	TRBJ1-4	-	once	TGTGCCAGCAGCCCCGGCCGGGGCCAAGAAAAACTGTTTTTT	CASSPGRGQEKLFF
TRBV6-6	TRBJ2-1	TRBD1	-	TGTGCCAGCAGTATCGACAGGGGGAGTAGGCCCAATGAGCAGTTCTTC	CASSIDRGSRPNEQFF
TRBV19	TRBJ1-2	-	few	TGTGCCAGTAGTCCCCAGGCTAGCAACAACTATGGCTACACCTTC	CASSPQASNNYGYTF
TRBV10-3	TRBJ1-2	TRBD1	-	TGTGCCATCAGCACAGACAGGGCTAACTATGGCTACACCTTC	CAISTDRANYGYTF
TRBV18	TRBJ2-7	-	few	TGTGCCAGCTCACCCGGTGAGGCCCACGAGCAGTACTTC	CASSPGEAHEQYF
TRBV5-1	TRBJ2-2	TRBD2	-	TGCGCCAGCATGGGGACTAGTAACACCGGGGAGCTGTTTTTT	CASMGTSNTGELFF
TRBV19	TRBJ1-1	TRBD1	once	TGTGCCAGTAGTATTGGGGCAGGGGGGAACACTGAAGCTTTCTTT	CASSIGAGGNTEAFF
TRBV11-2	TRBJ2-5	TRBD1	-	TGTGCCAGCAGCTCATCTAGGACAGGGGGTCGGGAGACCCAGTACTTC	CASSSSRTGGRETQYF
TRBV6-5	TRBJ1-1	-	-	TGTGCCAGCAGTGAGGACCGAATTAACACTGAAGCTTTCTTT	CASSEDRINTEAFF
TRBV19	TRBJ1-2	-	-	TGTGCCAGTAGTACCTCACAGAATTCTAACTATGGCTACACCTTC	CASSTSQNSNYGYTF
TRBV7-2	TRBJ1-4	-	-	TGTGCCAGCAGCCCCACCGGGGACCGGATGTTTTTT	CASSPTGDRMFF
TRBV7-9	TRBJ2-3	TRBD2	-	TGTGCCAGCAGCCCCCGTAGCGGGAGCACAGATACGCAGTATTTT	CASSPRSGSTDTQYF
TRBV6-5	TRBJ2-1	-	few	TGTGCCAGCAGTGTATCCCGGGACGGCAATGAGCAGTTCTTC	CASSVSRDGNEQFF
TRBV7-2	TRBJ2-7	-	-	TGTGCCAGCAGCTTTAGGGGACTTCGAAGCTCCTACGAGCAGTACTTC	CASSFRGLRSSYEQYF
TRBV5-1	TRBJ2-1	-	-	TGCGCCAGCAGCTTTAGAGGGTTGGGCAGGTACAATGAGCAGTTCTTC	CASSFRGLGRYNEQFF